A single sample is the source of the 19 T cell receptor beta chains below, sequenced in a study of CD8 T cells in ankylosing spondylitis. MiXCR, applied by TCRdb to the 5' RACE reads, yields one record per CDR3 protein. The sample lists around 300,000 distinct CDR3 sequences, around 10% occurring once. The source material was blood, either unsorted or a sorted T cell fraction (not recorded which). The receptors come from a female donor with ankylosing spondylitis or in good health (not recorded which).

This clonotype came up a few times. The rearrangement links TRBV18 to TRBJ2-3; the D gene is possibly TRBD1 (8 bases). From germline, CDR1 is KGHSH and CDR2 LQKENI. CDR3 size: 16 residues. V lost 2 bases and J 3 bases, leaving 15 bases between the germline ends. CDR3 amino acids: CASSPTTGEGTDTQYF. CDR3 DNA: TGTGCCAGCTCACCAACGACAGGGGAGGGGACAGATACGCAGTATTTT.

V and J are TRBV10-3 and TRBJ2-5; D not resolved. The CDR3 contains 12 residues. Trimming cost V 8 bases and J 5 bases, with 12 bases left between them. Germline V gene lookup returns CDR1 ENHRY and CDR2 SYGVKD. The CDR3 loop reads CAIGPEAETQYF. The CDR3 bases are TGTGCCATCGGGCCCGAGGCGGAGACCCAGTACTTC.

The chain joins TRBV15 to TRBJ2-5; D is possibly TRBD1 or TRBD2 (5 bases each). The CDR3 is made up of 12 amino acids. Germline loops: CDR1 LNHNV, CDR2 YYDKDF (reference sequence). V was cut by 5 bases and J by 7 bases, with 11 bases left in between. CDR3 protein: CATSAARGTQYF. Here the CDR3 DNA reads TGTGCCACCAGCGCGGCGAGGGGGACCCAGTACTTC.

This clonotype was detected a few times. The V call is TRBV18, the J call TRBJ2-7; D ambiguous. CDR3 length equals 15 residues. V dropped 3 bases and J dropped 0 bases, with 12 bases sitting between them. The germline gives CDR1 KGHSH, CDR2 LQKENI. This chain's CDR3 is CASSPLKGYSYEQYF. CDR3 bases: TGTGCCAGCTCACCCCTAAAGGGATACTCCTACGAGCAGTACTTC.

With regard to this clonotype: One end of the junction is discordant with germline, which a read error may explain. The chain links TRBV7-9 to TRBJ2-3; D remains ambiguous. Germline V gene lookup returns CDR1 SEHNR and CDR2 FQNEAQ (reference sequence). The CDR3 is 15 amino acids. The CDR3 DNA reads as TGTGCCGGCAGCTTAGACGGCGTCAGCACAGATACGCAGTATTTT. Its protein is CAGSLDGVSTDTQYF.

This clonotype was detected ten times or more. This CDR3 reads CASRYSTALTDTQYF. As DNA, the CDR3 is TGTGCCAGCAGATACTCGACAGCCCTCACAGATACGCAGTATTTT. The rearrangement links TRBV27 to TRBJ2-3; perhaps TRBD1 as D (5 bases). CDR1 is MNHEY, CDR2 SMNVEV, per germline (reference sequence). The V end was cut by 6 bases, the J end by 2 bases, with 15 bases between. The CDR3 contains 15 residues.

This clonotype was seen only a few times. This chain connects TRBV15 to TRBJ1-5, with 8 positions matching TRBD1. From germline, CDR1 is LNHNV and CDR2 YYDKDF (reference sequence). The V segment lost 0 bases and the J segment 6 bases; nucleotides outside the gene matches: 7. The CDR3 length is 16 residues. CDR3 coding DNA: TGTGCCACCAGCAGAGATATGGCAGGGGGCCGTCAGCCCCAGCATTTT. Its translation is CATSRDMAGGRQPQHF.

The chain uses TRBV20-1 and TRBJ2-5; the match to TRBD2 covers 8 bases. Germline-derived CDR1 and CDR2 are DFQATT and SNEGSKA (reference sequence). Losses at the gene ends were 5 bases for V and 9 bases for J; bases not matched to a gene: 8. The length of the CDR3 is 12 residues. CDR3 in amino acids: CSAYSGGGAQYF. The DNA for the CDR3 is TGCAGTGCTTACAGCGGGGGAGGGGCCCAGTACTTC.

The chain links TRBV15 to TRBJ2-2, with 9 bases aligning to TRBD1. There are 16 residues in the CDR3. Germline CDR1 LNHNV, CDR2 YYDKDF (reference sequence). J was trimmed by 4 bases and V by 0 bases; bases with no gene match: 3. The CDR3 spells CATSRDGTGLTGELFF. CDR3 nucleotide sequence: TGTGCCACCAGCAGAGATGGGACAGGGCTCACCGGGGAGCTGTTTTTT.

As regards this clonotype: This may be a read error, as it is one base from a much larger clone. The chain couples TRBV5-1 to TRBJ2-5; D possibly matches TRBD1 or TRBD2 (5 bases each). CDR1 and CDR2 (germline): SGHRS, YFSETQ. The CDR3 totals 15 residues. V gave up 5 bases and J gave up 1 base, with 15 bases separating them. The CDR3 loop is CASSKKGRGQETQYF. The DNA for the CDR3 is TGCGCCAGCAGTAAAAAGGGGAGAGGCCAAGAGACCCAGTACTTC. Full variable domain (missing parts from reference TRBV5-1 and TRBJ2-5): KAGVTQTPRYLIKTRGQQVTLSCSPISGHRSVSWYQQTPGQGLQFLFEYFSETQRNKGNFPGRFSGRQFSNSRSEMNVSTLELGDSALYLCASSKKGRGQETQYFGPGTRLLVL.

Ten or more counts support this clonotype. CDR3 protein: CASLLAGGIYNEQFF. The CDR3 DNA sequence: TGTGCCAGCCTCCTGGCGGGAGGAATATACAATGAGCAGTTCTTC. V is TRBV7-9 and J is TRBJ2-1; 8 bases fit TRBD2. The germline gives CDR1 SEHNR, CDR2 FQNEAQ (reference sequence). J lost 4 bases, V lost 8 bases, and 10 bases had no gene match. The CDR3 consists of 15 residues.

This clonotype was seen only a few times. This rearrangement joins TRBV7-8 to TRBJ2-7; a weak D match, TRBD1 (7 bases). CDR3 length equals 14 residues. Germline V gene sequence: CDR1 SGHVS, CDR2 FQNEAQ. V dropped 8 bases and J dropped 2 bases, with 16 bases sitting between them. DNA for the CDR3: TGTGCCAGCGTTCTCCAGGGGGGCCCCTACGAGCAGTACTTC. Protein product: CASVLQGGPYEQYF.

The chain recombines TRBV7-9 with TRBJ1-4; D not certain. The CDR3 spans 15 residues. Germline lookup yields CDR1 SEHNR and CDR2 FQNEAQ (reference sequence). Trimming left V 5 bases short and J 8 bases short, with 18 bases between. CDR3 bases: TGTGCCAGCAGCCTTAAGGGCGGAGCGGTAGAAAAACTGTTTTTT. Translating it yields CASSLKGGAVEKLFF.

The chain carries TRBV28 and TRBJ2-3, with TRBD2 identical over 7 bases. The germline gives CDR1 MDHEN, CDR2 SYDVKM. The CDR3 is 19 amino acids. After removal of 5 bases from V and 4 bases from J, the junction contained 21 bases not matched to a gene. CDR3 in amino acids: CASSEPGTMGFNHADTQYF. The CDR3 DNA sequence: TGTGCCAGCAGTGAACCTGGGACTATGGGATTTAACCACGCAGATACGCAGTATTTT.

There are many counts of this clonotype. This chain links TRBV9 with TRBJ2-1; D is perhaps TRBD2 (6 bases). This CDR3 is built from 16 residues. With 4 bases removed from V and 4 bases from J, the gap between germline ends came to 18 bases. Looked up from germline, CDR1 is SGDLS and CDR2 is YYNGEE. The CDR3 nucleotides read TGTGCCAGCAGCCCCGGCGGGGTCCAACTATACAATGAGCAGTTCTTC. This encodes CASSPGGVQLYNEQFF.

This clonotype was counted between two and nine times. The V and J genes are TRBV2 and TRBJ2-5; D perhaps matches TRBD1 (6 bases). The CDR3 has 13 residues. Germline assignment: CDR1 SNHLY and CDR2 FYNNEI. The CDR3 DNA follows: TGTGGTCGCAGCCAGGGGCGTCAAGAGACCCAGTACTTC. Translated, it gives CGRSQGRQETQYF.

The chain carries TRBV3-1 and TRBJ2-7; TRBD1 agrees at 9 bases. This CDR3 comprises 15 residues. The trim removed 2 bases at V and 1 base at J, leaving 3 bases unmatched. Germline V gene lookup returns CDR1 LGHDT and CDR2 YNNKEL (reference sequence). CDR3 sequence (DNA): TGTGCCAGCAGCCAAATGGACAGGGGATCCTACGAGCAGTACTTC. Amino acids: CASSQMDRGSYEQYF.

At least ten counts were recorded for this clonotype. The chain couples TRBV20-1 to TRBJ2-1, with D unclear. V shed 0 bases and J shed 9 bases, with 9 bases lying between them. The CDR3 is 12 amino acids. Germline CDR1 DFQATT, CDR2 SNEGSKA (reference sequence). The CDR3 spells CSARDKGFEQFF. As DNA, the CDR3 is TGCAGTGCTAGAGATAAAGGATTTGAGCAGTTCTTC.

CDR3 protein: CAISFFPPTDRGLETQYF. The CDR3 nucleotides read TGTGCCATCAGTTTCTTCCCTCCGACGGACAGGGGCTTGGAGACCCAGTACTTC. V is TRBV10-3 and J is TRBJ2-5; 9 bases fit TRBD1. The CDR3 length is 18 residues. V trimming: 5 bases; J trimming: 5 bases; junction bases outside the gene matches: 18. In germline, CDR1 is ENHRY, CDR2 SYGVKD.